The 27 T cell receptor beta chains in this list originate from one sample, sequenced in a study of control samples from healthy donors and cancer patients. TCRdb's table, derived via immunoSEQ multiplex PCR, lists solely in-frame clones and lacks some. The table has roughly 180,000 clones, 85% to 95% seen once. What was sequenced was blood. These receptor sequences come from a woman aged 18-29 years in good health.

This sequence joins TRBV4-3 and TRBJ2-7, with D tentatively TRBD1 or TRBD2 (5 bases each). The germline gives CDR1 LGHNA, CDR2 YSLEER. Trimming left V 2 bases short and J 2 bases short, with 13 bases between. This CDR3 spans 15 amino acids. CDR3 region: CASSQNPGPTYEQYF. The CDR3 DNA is TGCGCCAGCAGCCAAAATCCGGGACCTACCTACGAGCAGTACTTC.

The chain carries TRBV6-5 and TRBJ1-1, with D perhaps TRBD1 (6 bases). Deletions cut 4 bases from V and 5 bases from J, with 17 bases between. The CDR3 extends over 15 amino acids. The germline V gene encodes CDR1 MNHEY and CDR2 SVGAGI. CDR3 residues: CASSSYRGGSTEAFF. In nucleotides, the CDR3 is TGTGCCAGCAGTTCCTACAGAGGGGGTTCAACTGAAGCTTTCTTT.

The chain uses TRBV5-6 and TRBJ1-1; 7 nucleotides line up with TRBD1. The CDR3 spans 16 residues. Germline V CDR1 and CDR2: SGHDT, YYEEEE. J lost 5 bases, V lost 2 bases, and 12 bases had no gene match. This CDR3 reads CASSFFDRVGITEAFF. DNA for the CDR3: TGTGCCAGCAGCTTTTTTGACAGGGTTGGAATAACTGAAGCTTTCTTT.

CDR3: CASSTGTVDSYEQYF. DNA of the CDR3: TGCGCCAGCAGCACCGGGACAGTGGACTCCTACGAGCAGTACTTC. The J gene is TRBJ2-7, the V gene TRBV5-1; 7 positions match TRBD1. This CDR3 spans 15 amino acids. The V gene end was trimmed by 4 bases and the J gene end by 0 bases; junction bases not matched to a gene: 7. The germline V gene encodes CDR1 SGHRS and CDR2 YFSETQ.

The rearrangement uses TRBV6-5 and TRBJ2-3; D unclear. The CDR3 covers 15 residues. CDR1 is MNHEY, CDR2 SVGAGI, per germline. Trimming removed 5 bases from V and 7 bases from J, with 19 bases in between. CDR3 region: CASSLTVNLGNTQYF. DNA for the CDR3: TGTGCCAGCAGTCTAACCGTGAACCTAGGCAATACGCAGTATTTT.

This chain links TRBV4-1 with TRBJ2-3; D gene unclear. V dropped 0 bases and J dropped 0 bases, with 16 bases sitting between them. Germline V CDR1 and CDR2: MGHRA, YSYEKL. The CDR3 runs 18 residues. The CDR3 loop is CASSQETSQDTSTDTQYF. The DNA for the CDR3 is TGCGCCAGCAGCCAAGAGACGAGTCAAGATACGAGCACAGATACGCAGTATTTT.

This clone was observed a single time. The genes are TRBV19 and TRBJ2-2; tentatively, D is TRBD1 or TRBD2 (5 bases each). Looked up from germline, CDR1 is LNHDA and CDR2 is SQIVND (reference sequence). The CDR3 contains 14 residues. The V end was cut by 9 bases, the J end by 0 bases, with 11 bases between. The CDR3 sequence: CASFGTSNTGELFF. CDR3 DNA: TGTGCCAGCTTCGGGACGTCGAACACCGGGGAGCTGTTTTTT.

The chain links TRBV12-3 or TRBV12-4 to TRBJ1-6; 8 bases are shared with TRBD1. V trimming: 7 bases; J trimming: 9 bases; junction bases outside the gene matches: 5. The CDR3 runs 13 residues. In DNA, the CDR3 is TGTGCCAGCACCCGGACAGGGACTTCACCCCTCCACTTT. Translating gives CASTRTGTSPLHF.

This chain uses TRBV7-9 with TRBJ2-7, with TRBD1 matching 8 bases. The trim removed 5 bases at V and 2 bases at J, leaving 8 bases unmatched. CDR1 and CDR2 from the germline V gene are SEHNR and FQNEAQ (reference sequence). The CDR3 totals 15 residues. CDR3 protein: CASSPNGQGPYEQYF. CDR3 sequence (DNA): TGTGCCAGCAGCCCCAATGGACAGGGCCCCTACGAGCAGTACTTC.

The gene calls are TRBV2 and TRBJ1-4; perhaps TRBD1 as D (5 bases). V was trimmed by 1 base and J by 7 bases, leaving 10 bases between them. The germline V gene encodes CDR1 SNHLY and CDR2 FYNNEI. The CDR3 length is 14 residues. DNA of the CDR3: TGTGCCAGCAGTGAAGAAGGGGCAGTTGAAAAACTGTTTTTT. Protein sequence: CASSEEGAVEKLFF.

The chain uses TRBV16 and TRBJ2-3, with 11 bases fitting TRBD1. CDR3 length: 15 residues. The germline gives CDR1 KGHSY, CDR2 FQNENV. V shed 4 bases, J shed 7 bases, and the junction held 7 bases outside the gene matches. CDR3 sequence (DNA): TGTGCCAGCAGCCCGGACAGGGGGCGCCGAAATACGCAGTATTTT. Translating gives CASSPDRGRRNTQYF.

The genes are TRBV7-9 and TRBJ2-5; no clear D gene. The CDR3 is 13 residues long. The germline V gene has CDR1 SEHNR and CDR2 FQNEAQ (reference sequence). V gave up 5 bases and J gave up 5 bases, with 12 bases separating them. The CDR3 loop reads CASSPGSLETQYF. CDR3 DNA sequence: TGTGCCAGCAGCCCGGGTAGCCTTGAGACCCAGTACTTC.

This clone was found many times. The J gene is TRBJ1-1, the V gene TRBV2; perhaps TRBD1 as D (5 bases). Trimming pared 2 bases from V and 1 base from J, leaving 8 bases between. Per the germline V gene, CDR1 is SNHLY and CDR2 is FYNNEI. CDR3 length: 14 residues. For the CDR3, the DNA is TGTGCCAGCAGTGAATTTACAGGGAACACTGAAGCTTTCTTT. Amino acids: CASSEFTGNTEAFF.

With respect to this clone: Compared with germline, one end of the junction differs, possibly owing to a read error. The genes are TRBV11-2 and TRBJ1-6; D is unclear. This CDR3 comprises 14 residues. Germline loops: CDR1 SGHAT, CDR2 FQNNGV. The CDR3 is CASSLTVGDSPPHF. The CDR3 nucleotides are TGTGCCAGCAGCTTAACAGTGGGAGATTCACCCCCCCACTTT.

The CDR3 sequence is CASTRTANYGYTF. For the CDR3, the DNA is TGTGCCAGTACCAGGACAGCTAACTATGGCTACACCTTC. The chain employs TRBV19 and TRBJ1-2, with D tentatively TRBD1 (6 bases). Germline CDR1 is LNHDA and CDR2 is SQIVND (reference sequence). This CDR3 region has 13 residues. V lost 7 bases, J lost 0 bases, and 9 bases lay in between.

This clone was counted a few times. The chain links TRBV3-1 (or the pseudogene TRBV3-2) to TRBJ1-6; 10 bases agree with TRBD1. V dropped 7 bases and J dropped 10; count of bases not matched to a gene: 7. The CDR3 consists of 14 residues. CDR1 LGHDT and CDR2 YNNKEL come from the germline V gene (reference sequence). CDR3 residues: CASNHRDRGSPLHF. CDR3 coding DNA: TGTGCCAGCAACCACCGGGACAGGGGATCACCCCTCCACTTT.

CDR3 protein: CASKGTENSPLHF. The CDR3 DNA is TGTGCCAGTAAGGGGACAGAAAATTCACCCCTCCACTTT. The rearrangement links TRBV19 to TRBJ1-6; 7 bases align to TRBD1. J was trimmed by 7 bases and V by 7 bases; bases with no gene match: 4. This CDR3 contains 13 residues. The germline V gene has CDR1 LNHDA and CDR2 SQIVND (reference sequence).

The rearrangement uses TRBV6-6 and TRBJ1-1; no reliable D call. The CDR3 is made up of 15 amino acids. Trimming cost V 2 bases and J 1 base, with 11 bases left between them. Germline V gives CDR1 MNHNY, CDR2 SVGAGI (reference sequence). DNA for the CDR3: TGTGCCAGCAGTTACGCGGGGATTGGGAACACTGAAGCTTTCTTT. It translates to CASSYAGIGNTEAFF.

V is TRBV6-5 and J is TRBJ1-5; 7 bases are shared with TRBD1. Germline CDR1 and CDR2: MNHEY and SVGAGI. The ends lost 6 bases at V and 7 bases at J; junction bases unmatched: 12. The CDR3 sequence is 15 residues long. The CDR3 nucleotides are TGTGCCAGCAGCTTGACAGGGAGCGGAGGACAGCCCCAGCATTTT. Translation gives CASSLTGSGGQPQHF.

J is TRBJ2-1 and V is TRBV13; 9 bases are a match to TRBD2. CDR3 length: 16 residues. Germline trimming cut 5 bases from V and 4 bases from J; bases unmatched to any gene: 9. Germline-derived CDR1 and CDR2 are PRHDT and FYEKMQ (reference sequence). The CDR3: CASSPQSGGIYNEQFF. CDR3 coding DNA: TGTGCCAGCAGCCCCCAAAGCGGGGGGATATACAATGAGCAGTTCTTC.

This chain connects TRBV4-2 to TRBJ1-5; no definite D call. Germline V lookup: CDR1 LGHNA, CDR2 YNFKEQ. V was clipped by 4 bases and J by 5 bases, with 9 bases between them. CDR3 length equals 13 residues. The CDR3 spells CASSLSSYQPQHF. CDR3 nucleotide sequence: TGTGCCAGCAGCCTTAGCTCATATCAGCCCCAGCATTTT.

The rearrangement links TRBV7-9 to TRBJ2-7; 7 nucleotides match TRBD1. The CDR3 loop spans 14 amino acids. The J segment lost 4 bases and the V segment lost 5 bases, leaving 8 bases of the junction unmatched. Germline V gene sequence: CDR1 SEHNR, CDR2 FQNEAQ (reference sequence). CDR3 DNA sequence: TGTGCCAGCAGCCGTACCGGGACAGCTTACGAGCAGTACTTC. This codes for CASSRTGTAYEQYF.

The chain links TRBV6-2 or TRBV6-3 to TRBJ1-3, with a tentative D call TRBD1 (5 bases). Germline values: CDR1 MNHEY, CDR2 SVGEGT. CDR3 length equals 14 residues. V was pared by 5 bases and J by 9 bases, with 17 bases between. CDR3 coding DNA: TGTGCCAGCAGTCCGACCAGGGCGGTATCCACCATATATTTT. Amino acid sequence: CASSPTRAVSTIYF.

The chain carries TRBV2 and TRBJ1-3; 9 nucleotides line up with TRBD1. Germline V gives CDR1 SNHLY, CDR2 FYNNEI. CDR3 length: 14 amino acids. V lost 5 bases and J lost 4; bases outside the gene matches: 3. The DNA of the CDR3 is TGTGCCAGCAGTTCCACAGGGGGCGGAAACACCATATATTTT. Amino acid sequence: CASSSTGGGNTIYF.

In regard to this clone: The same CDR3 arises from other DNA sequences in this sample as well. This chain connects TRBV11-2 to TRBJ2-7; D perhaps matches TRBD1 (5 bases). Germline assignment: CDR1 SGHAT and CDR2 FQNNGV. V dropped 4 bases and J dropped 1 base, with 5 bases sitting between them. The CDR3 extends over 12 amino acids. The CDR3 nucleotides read TGTGCCAGCAGCTCAGGGTCCTACGAGCAGTACTTC. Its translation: CASSSGSYEQYF.

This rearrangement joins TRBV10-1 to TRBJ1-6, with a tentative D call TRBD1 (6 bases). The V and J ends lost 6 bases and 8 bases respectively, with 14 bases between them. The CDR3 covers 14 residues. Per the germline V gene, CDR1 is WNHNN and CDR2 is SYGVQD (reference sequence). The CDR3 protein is CASSKQGGHSPLHF. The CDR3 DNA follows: TGCGCCAGCAGCAAACAGGGAGGACATTCACCCCTCCACTTT.

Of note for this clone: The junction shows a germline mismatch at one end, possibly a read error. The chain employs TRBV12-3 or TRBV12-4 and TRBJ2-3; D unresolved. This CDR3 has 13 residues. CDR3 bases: TGTGCCAGCAGTTTACGTCGGATTTTCAATCGTGCTTTT. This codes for CASSLRRIFNRAF.